These T cell receptor beta chains were read from a single sample in a study of response to subunit inactivated influenza vaccine. Each CDR3 protein is one row after TCRdb ran MiXCR on the RT-PCR reads. The repertoire holds more than 450,000 distinct CDR3 sequences, with 11% as singletons. This sample was also put to use in a study of T cells expressing NK-cell markers.

The input for sequencing was PBMCs from blood, taken on the day of vaccination. The receptors originated from a man in his fifties who received an inactivated influenza vaccine. Each CDR3 is given with its conserved first and last residue. The order of the fields is clone size, J gene, CDR3 length, D gene, V gene, CDR3 DNA, CDR3 protein. A D gene is named only where the DNA matches it firmly. Clone sizes are given selectively: once, few, many, or a class where the clone is expanded.

few,TRBJ2-1,14,-,TRBV12-3/TRBV12-4,TGTGCCAGCACTCCGACAGTTAGTCACAATGAGCAGTTCTTC,CASTPTVSHNEQFF
few,TRBJ2-7,10,-,TRBV29-1,TGCAGCGTTGTGACTATTAAGCAGTACTTC,CSVVTIKQYF
-,TRBJ2-3,16,TRBD2,TRBV5-1,TGCGCCAGCAGTTCCGGGGCTAGCGGGAGGTCGGATACGCAGTATTTT,CASSSGASGRSDTQYF
few,TRBJ1-2,16,-,TRBV3-1,TGTGCCAGCAGCCAAGGGACTCCGGGACGCGGCTATGGCTACACCTTC,CASSQGTPGRGYGYTF
few,TRBJ2-1,15,-,TRBV18,TGTGCCAGCTCACCACCGATGGAGGGTCGTAATGAGCAGTTCTTC,CASSPPMEGRNEQFF
many,TRBJ1-6,12,-,TRBV12-3/TRBV12-4,TGTGCCAGCAGTTTTCAGGATTCACCCCTCCACTTT,CASSFQDSPLHF
-,TRBJ2-1,16,-,TRBV7-3,TGTGCCAGCAGCTTATGGCCCGCTAGCTCCTACAATGAGCAGTTCTTC,CASSLWPASSYNEQFF
-,TRBJ2-7,14,TRBD1,TRBV19,TGTGCCAGTAAGACAGGGCACTTTGACTACGAGCAGTACTTC,CASKTGHFDYEQYF
few,TRBJ1-2,13,TRBD1,TRBV20-1,TGCAGTGCCGAGGGACAGGCGTTCTATGGCTACACCTTC,CSAEGQAFYGYTF
few,TRBJ2-3,15,-,TRBV29-1,TGCAGCGTTGAATGGCGCGGGGCCTACACAGATACGCAGTATTTT,CSVEWRGAYTDTQYF
few,TRBJ1-6,16,TRBD1,TRBV4-2,TGTGCCAGCAGCCAAGATCTGCGGGACAGGGTGTCACCCCTCCACTTT,CASSQDLRDRVSPLHF
-,TRBJ1-1,13,-,TRBV9,TGTGCCAGCAGGGTAGGGGGGACTCCGGAAGCTTTCTTT,CASRVGGTPEAFF
few,TRBJ2-5,22,TRBD2,TRBV4-2,TGTGCCAGCAGCCTGCGCCCGGGACGACTAGCGGGGGAGAACTCGTACCAAGAGACCCAGTACTTC,CASSLRPGRLAGENSYQETQYF
-,TRBJ1-5,16,-,TRBV20-1,TGCAGTGCTAGAGCGGGAGGGGCGGTAGGCAATCAGCCCCAGCATTTT,CSARAGGAVGNQPQHF
few,TRBJ2-2,16,-,TRBV7-3,TGTGCCAGCATCCATCCTAGAGGGTCGAACACCGGGGAGCTGTTTTTT,CASIHPRGSNTGELFF
few,TRBJ2-5,13,-,TRBV5-1,TGCGCCAGCAGCTGGGTACTTCAAGAGACCCAGTACTTC,CASSWVLQETQYF
few,TRBJ2-7,12,-,TRBV12-3/TRBV12-4,TGTGCCAGCAGTCAAACGATAAGGGAGCAGTACTTC,CASSQTIREQYF
-,TRBJ2-3,19,TRBD2,TRBV18,TGTGCCAGCTCACCTGGGACTAGCGGAGCTGACAGTATAACAGATACGCAGTATTTT,CASSPGTSGADSITDTQYF
few,TRBJ1-1,11,-,TRBV12-3/TRBV12-4,TGTGCCAGCAGTTTACAGGGTGAAGCTTTCTTT,CASSLQGEAFF
many,TRBJ1-2,11,-,TRBV29-1,TGCAGCGTTGTCGCGGGTGATGGCTACACCTTC,CSVVAGDGYTF
-,TRBJ1-2,16,-,TRBV20-1,TGCAGTGCTCCCAGTTCGGGTCGTCAGCGCGGCTATGGCTACACCTTC,CSAPSSGRQRGYGYTF
-,TRBJ1-3,11,-,TRBV19,TGTGCCGGGAGCTCTGGAAACACCATATATTTT,CAGSSGNTIYF
-,TRBJ1-2,14,-,TRBV7-9,TGTGCCAGCAGCACGAGGGCCGGCAACTATGGCTACACCTTC,CASSTRAGNYGYTF
-,TRBJ2-3,13,TRBD2,TRBV29-1,TGCAGCGTGCGGACTAGCGCGGGAGATACGCAGTATTTT,CSVRTSAGDTQYF
few,TRBJ2-1,17,TRBD2,TRBV9,TGTGCCAGCAGCCCCCGGAGGCGGCTAGCGGGTTACAATGAGCAGTTCTTC,CASSPRRRLAGYNEQFF
-,TRBJ1-5,14,TRBD1,TRBV20-1,TGCAGTGCTACCGGACAGGTGGGAAACCAGCCCCAGCATTTT,CSATGQVGNQPQHF
-,TRBJ1-1,11,-,TRBV7-2,TGTGCCAGCAGAACGAGCACTGAAGCTTTCTTT,CASRTSTEAFF
-,TRBJ1-1,12,-,TRBV6-2/TRBV6-3,TGTGCCAGCAGTTGGTGGAACACTGAAGCTTTCTTT,CASSWWNTEAFF
few,TRBJ2-1,15,TRBD2,TRBV12-3/TRBV12-4,TGTGCCAGCAGTACCGGACTAGCGGAGGGCAATGAGCAGTTCTTC,CASSTGLAEGNEQFF
many,TRBJ1-5,17,TRBD1,TRBV28,TGTGCCAGCAGCCCAACCTCCGGGACAGGGGGCCGTCAGCCCCAGCATTTT,CASSPTSGTGGRQPQHF
-,TRBJ2-1,16,TRBD2,TRBV5-6,TGTGCCAGCAGCCGAACGGCGGGGGGGGCCTGGAATGAGCAGTTCTTC,CASSRTAGGAWNEQFF
-,TRBJ1-5,18,-,TRBV18,TGTGCCAGCTCACCAGCGGGAAAAGAGGGGCTTAGCAATCAGCCCCAGCATTTT,CASSPAGKEGLSNQPQHF
-,TRBJ2-2,18,TRBD1,TRBV11-2,TGTGCCAGCAGCTTAATCTTAAGGGACAGGGGAAAAACCGGGGAGCTGTTTTTT,CASSLILRDRGKTGELFF
-,TRBJ2-3,14,-,TRBV7-2,TGTGCCAGCAGCTTAGCCCCGGTTAGACATACGCAGTATTTT,CASSLAPVRHTQYF
few,TRBJ1-1,12,-,TRBV28,TGTGCCAGCAGTTTACAGTACACTGAAGCTTTCTTT,CASSLQYTEAFF
-,TRBJ2-7,12,-,TRBV20-1,TGCAGTGCTAGAGATAGCGAAGGCGAGCAGTACTTC,CSARDSEGEQYF
few,TRBJ2-2,19,TRBD1,TRBV5-1,TGCGCCAGCAGCCGACCCTCATCTTCCGGGACAGCGAACACCGGGGAGCTGTTTTTT,CASSRPSSSGTANTGELFF